This T cell receptor (beta chain) was profiled in a study of control samples from healthy donors and cancer patients. Germline loops: CDR1 MNHEY, CDR2 SVGEGT. The CDR3 loop spans 13 amino acids. Trimming stripped 4 bases from V and 6 bases from J, with 10 bases between. In its sample, this clone was seen a few times. Assay: immunoSEQ multiplex PCR; the TCRdb copy retains only in-frame clones and omits some. Of tens of thousands of clones listed, roughly 89% are singletons. This sequence joins TRBV6-2 or TRBV6-3 and TRBJ1-5; no clear D. The receptor's source is a woman between 45 and 65 years old with colorectal cancer. The material sequenced was PBMCs. CDR3 sequence: CASSLGIGQPQHF. The CDR3 DNA is TGTGCCAGCAGTTTGGGGATCGGTCAGCCCCAGCATTTT.